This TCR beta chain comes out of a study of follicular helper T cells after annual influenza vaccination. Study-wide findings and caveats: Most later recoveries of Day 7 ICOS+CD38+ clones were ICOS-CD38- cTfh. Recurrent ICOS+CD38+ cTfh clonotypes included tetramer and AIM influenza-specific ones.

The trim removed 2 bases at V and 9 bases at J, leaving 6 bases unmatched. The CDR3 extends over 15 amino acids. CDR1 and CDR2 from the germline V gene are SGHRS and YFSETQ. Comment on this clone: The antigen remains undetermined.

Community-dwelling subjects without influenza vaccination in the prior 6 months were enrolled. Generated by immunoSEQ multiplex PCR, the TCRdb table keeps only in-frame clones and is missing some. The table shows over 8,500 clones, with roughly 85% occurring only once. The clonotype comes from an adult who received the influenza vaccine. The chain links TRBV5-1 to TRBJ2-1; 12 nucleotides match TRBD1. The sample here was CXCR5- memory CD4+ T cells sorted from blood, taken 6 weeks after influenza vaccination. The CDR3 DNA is TGCGCCAGCAGCTTACGGGGACAGGGGGCGAGTGAGCAGTTCTTC. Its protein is CASSLRGQGASEQFF. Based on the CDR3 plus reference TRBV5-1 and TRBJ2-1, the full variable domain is KAGVTQTPRYLIKTRGQQVTLSCSPISGHRSVSWYQQTPGQGLQFLFEYFSETQRNKGNFPGRFSGRQFSNSRSEMNVSTLELGDSALYLCASSLRGQGASEQFFGPGTRLTVL.